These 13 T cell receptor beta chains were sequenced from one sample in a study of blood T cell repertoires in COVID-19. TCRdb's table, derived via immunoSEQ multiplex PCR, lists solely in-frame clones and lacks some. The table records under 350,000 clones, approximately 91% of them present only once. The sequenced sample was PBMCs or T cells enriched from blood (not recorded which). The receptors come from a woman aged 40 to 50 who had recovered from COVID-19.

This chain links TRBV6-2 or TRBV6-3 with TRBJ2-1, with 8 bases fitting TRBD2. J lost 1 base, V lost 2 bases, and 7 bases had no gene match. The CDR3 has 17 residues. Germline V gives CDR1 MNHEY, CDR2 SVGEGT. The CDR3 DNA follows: TGTGCCAGCAGTTACCCCCGGACTAGCCGTTCCTACAATGAGCAGTTCTTC. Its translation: CASSYPRTSRSYNEQFF.

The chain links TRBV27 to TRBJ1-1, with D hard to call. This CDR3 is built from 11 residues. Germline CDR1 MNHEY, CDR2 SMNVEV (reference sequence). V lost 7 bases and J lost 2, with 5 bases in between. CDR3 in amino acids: CASNSNTEAFF. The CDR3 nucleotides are TGTGCCAGCAACTCTAACACTGAAGCTTTCTTT.

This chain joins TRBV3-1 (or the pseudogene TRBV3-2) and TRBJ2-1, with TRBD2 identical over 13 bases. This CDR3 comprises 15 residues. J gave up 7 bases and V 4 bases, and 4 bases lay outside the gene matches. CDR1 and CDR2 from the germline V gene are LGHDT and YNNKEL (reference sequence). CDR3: CASSLWTSGSNEQFF. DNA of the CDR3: TGTGCCAGCAGCCTATGGACTAGCGGGAGTAATGAGCAGTTCTTC.

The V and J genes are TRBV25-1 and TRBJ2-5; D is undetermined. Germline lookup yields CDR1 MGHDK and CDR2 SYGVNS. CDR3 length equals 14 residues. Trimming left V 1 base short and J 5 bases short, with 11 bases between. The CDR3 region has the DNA TGTGCCAGCAGTGAATTCGCTGGTGGCGAGACCCAGTACTTC. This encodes CASSEFAGGETQYF.

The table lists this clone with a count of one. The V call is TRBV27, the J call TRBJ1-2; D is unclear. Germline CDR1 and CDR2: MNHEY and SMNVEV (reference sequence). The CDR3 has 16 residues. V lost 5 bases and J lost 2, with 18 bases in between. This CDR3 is CASSPLAAGRNYGYTF. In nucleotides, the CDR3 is TGTGCCAGCAGTCCCTTGGCAGCGGGGAGGAACTATGGCTACACCTTC.

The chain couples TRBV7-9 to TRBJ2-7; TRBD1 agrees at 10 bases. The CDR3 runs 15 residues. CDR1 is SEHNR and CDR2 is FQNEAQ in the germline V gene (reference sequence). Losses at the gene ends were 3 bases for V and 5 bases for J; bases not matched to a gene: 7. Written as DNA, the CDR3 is TGTGCCAGCAGCTTTGGGGACAGGGGAGTAAACGAGCAGTACTTC. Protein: CASSFGDRGVNEQYF.

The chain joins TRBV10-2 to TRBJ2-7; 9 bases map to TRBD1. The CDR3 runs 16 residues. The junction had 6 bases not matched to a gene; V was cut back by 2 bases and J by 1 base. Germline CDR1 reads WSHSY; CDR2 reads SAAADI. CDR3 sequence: CASSERGQGASYEQYF. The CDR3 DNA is TGCGCCAGCAGTGAGCGGGGACAGGGTGCATCCTACGAGCAGTACTTC.

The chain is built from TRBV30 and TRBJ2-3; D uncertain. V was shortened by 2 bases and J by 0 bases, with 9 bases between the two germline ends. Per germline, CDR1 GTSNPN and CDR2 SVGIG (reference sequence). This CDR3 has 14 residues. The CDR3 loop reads CAWSIFSSTDTQYF. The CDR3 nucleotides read TGTGCCTGGAGTATATTCTCTAGCACAGATACGCAGTATTTT. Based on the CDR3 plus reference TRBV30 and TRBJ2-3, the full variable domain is SQTIHQWPATLVQPVGSPLSLECTVEGTSNPNLYWYRQAAGRGLQLLFYSVGIGQISSEVPQNLSASRPQDRQFILSSKKLLLSDSGFYLCAWSIFSSTDTQYFGPGTRLTVL.

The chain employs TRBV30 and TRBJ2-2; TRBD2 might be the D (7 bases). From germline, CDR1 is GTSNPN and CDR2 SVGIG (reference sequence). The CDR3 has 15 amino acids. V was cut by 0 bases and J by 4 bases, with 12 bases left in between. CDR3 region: CAWSVRGALTGELFF. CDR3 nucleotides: TGTGCCTGGAGTGTACGGGGGGCCCTCACCGGGGAGCTGTTTTTT. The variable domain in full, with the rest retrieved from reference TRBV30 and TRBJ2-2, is SQTIHQWPATLVQPVGSPLSLECTVEGTSNPNLYWYRQAAGRGLQLLFYSVGIGQISSEVPQNLSASRPQDRQFILSSKKLLLSDSGFYLCAWSVRGALTGELFFGEGSRLTVL.

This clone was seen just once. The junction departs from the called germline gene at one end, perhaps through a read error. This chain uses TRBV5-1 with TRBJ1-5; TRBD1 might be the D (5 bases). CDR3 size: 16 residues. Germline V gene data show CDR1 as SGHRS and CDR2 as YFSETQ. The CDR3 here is CARSLSAQGNDQPQHF. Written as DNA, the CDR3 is TGCGCCAGAAGCTTGTCCGCTCAGGGTAACGATCAGCCCCAGCATTTT.

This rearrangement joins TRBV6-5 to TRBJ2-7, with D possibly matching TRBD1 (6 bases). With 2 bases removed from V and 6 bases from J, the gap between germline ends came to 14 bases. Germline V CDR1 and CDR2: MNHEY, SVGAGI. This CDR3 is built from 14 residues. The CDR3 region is CASSYTYTGSEQYF. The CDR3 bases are TGTGCCAGCAGTTACACATACACAGGGAGCGAGCAGTACTTC.

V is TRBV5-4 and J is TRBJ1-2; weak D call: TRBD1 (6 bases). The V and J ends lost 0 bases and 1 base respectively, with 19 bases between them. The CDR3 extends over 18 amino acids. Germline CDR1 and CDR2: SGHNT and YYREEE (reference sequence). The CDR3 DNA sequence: TGTGCCAGCAGCTTGGTGTATGCGGGGGGCGAAGATAACTATGGCTACACCTTC. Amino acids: CASSLVYAGGEDNYGYTF.

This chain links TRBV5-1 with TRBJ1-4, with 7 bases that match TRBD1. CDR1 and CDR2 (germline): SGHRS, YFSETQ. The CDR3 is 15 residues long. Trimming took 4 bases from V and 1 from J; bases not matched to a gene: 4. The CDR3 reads CASSTRTGTNEKLFF. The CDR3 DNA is TGCGCCAGCAGCACGCGGACAGGAACTAATGAAAAACTGTTTTTT. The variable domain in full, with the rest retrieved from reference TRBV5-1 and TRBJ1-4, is KAGVTQTPRYLIKTRGQQVTLSCSPISGHRSVSWYQQTPGQGLQFLFEYFSETQRNKGNFPGRFSGRQFSNSRSEMNVSTLELGDSALYLCASSTRTGTNEKLFFGSGTQLSVL.